These T cell receptor beta chains were read from a single sample in a study of cytomegalovirus exposure and HLA in healthy donors. Method: immunoSEQ multiplex PCR; TCRdb's copy keeps in-frame clones and lacks some. The sample comprises over 150,000 clones, roughly four fifths of which are singletons, and more than 1.5% rests with the top ten. What was sequenced was PBMCs. The source is a man aged 50-59 years in good health and CMV-seronegative. CDR3s include the opening cysteine and the closing phenylalanine or tryptophan. D genes are given only for firm matches. Not every row has a clone size; where given, it reads once, few, many or a size class.

V	D	J	size	DNA	CDR3
TRBV7-2	.	TRBJ1-1	.	TGTGCCAGCAGGTTTTCAGGGGTCACTGAAGCTTTCTTT	CASRFSGVTEAFF
TRBV18	TRBD2	TRBJ2-1	once	TGTGCCAGCTCATCTGGACTAGCGGGGGTAGGTGAGCAGTTCTTC	CASSSGLAGVGEQFF
TRBV18	.	TRBJ1-6	.	TGTGCCAGCTCACCACTCCATTTTAATTCACCCCTCCACTTT	CASSPLHFNSPLHF
TRBV6-1	.	TRBJ2-5	.	TGTGCCAGCAGTGCCACAACAGGTGCCGAGACCCAGTACTTC	CASSATTGAETQYF
TRBV5-1	.	TRBJ1-5	.	TGCGCCAGCAGCTTGCTAGGGGTGGACGGCAATCAGCCCCAGCATTTT	CASSLLGVDGNQPQHF
TRBV6-5	TRBD2	TRBJ2-7	.	TGTGCCAGCAGTTTAGTGGGGCGGGGGTACGAGCAGTACTTC	CASSLVGRGYEQYF
TRBV29-1	TRBD2	TRBJ2-1	.	TGCAGCGTTGAGACTAGCGCCTCCGGCGGAGAGCAGTTCTTC	CSVETSASGGEQFF
TRBV28	.	TRBJ2-7	few	TGTGCCAGCAGTTCCAGACAGGTAGGGCAAGTATACGAGCAGTACTTC	CASSSRQVGQVYEQYF
TRBV4-3	.	TRBJ1-2	.	TGCGCCAGCAGCGCTGCGGGGGGCGGGAACTATGGCTACACCTTC	CASSAAGGGNYGYTF
TRBV28	.	TRBJ2-7	.	TGTGCCAGCATCTGGGGGGGGGAGGGGAACCAGGGGGAGCAGTACTTC	CASIWGGEGNQGEQYF
TRBV29-1	TRBD1	TRBJ1-1	.	TGCAGCGTTCGCACAAGACAGGGTAGGGACACTGAAGCTTTCTTT	CSVRTRQGRDTEAFF
TRBV5-3	.	TRBJ1-2	once	TGTGCCAGAAGCTTGGAACCCTGTGGGGGCACTAATGGCTACACCTTC	CARSLEPCGGTNGYTF
TRBV7-3	TRBD2	TRBJ2-1	.	TGTGCCAGCAGCTTAAGGGCTAGCGGGGTCAATGAGCAGTTCTTC	CASSLRASGVNEQFF
TRBV27	.	TRBJ1-2	few	TGTGCCAGTAAGCCCACAGGGAACAATTATGGCTACACCTTC	CASKPTGNNYGYTF
TRBV6-1	TRBD1	TRBJ1-3	.	TGTGCCAGCAGTGAGAGGCCCACAGGGGGCTCTGGAAACACCATATATTTT	CASSERPTGGSGNTIYF
TRBV4-3	TRBD1	TRBJ1-2	.	TGCGCCAGCAGCCAGGACAGGGGAAACTATGGCTACACCTTC	CASSQDRGNYGYTF
TRBV5-1	.	TRBJ1-2	once	TGCGCCAGCAGCGGTTCCGGGTTCTATGGCTACACCTTC	CASSGSGFYGYTF
TRBV19	TRBD1	TRBJ2-7	once	TGTGCCAGTAGTGAACAGGGGAAGGACGAGCAGTACTTC	CASSEQGKDEQYF
TRBV28	TRBD2	TRBJ2-7	.	TGTGCCAGCAGGTCCGGGACTAGCGGGGACCTGGTGGAGCAGTACTTC	CASRSGTSGDLVEQYF
TRBV21-1	.	TRBJ1-2	.	TGTGCCAGCAGCAAAGGACACGAGGGTTTGTTCTGGTTC	CASSKGHEGLFWF
TRBV28	.	TRBJ1-1	.	TGTGCCAGCAGGGGGGGTACAATATTGGCTGAAGCTTTCTTT	CASRGGTILAEAFF
TRBV5-1	TRBD1	TRBJ2-5	.	TGCGCCAGCAGCTTTTCGGGACAGGGAGAGACCCAGTACTTC	CASSFSGQGETQYF
TRBV10-3	.	TRBJ1-2	.	TGTGCCATCACCCCCGGGGTAGGCAACTATGGCTACACCTTC	CAITPGVGNYGYTF
TRBV7-7	.	TRBJ2-2	.	TGTGCTAGCAGCTTGCGAGAGAACACCGGGGAGCTGTTTTTT	CASSLRENTGELFF
TRBV10-3	.	TRBJ2-7	.	TGTGCCATCTCCCGGACAGCCTCCTACGAGCAGTACTTC	CAISRTASYEQYF
TRBV10-3	TRBD1	TRBJ1-3	.	TGTGCCATCAGGGGACAGACTAACTCTGGAAACACCATATATTTT	CAIRGQTNSGNTIYF
TRBV9	.	TRBJ2-3	.	TGTGCCAGCAGCGTCTTTAGCAGGGTGACTGCTACGCAGTATTTT	CASSVFSRVTATQYF
TRBV19	.	TRBJ1-5	.	TGTGCCAGTAATAACGCTGAGATCCGTTATAGCAATCAGCCCCAGCATTTT	CASNNAEIRYSNQPQHF
TRBV5-1	TRBD2	TRBJ2-1	.	TGCGCCAGCAGCTCGCCAAAATTTCCGGGACTAGCGTACAATGAGCAGTTCTTC	CASSSPKFPGLAYNEQFF
TRBV7-2	TRBD1	TRBJ2-7	.	TGTGCCAGCAACACAAAGACAGGGGCCTACGAGCAGTACTTC	CASNTKTGAYEQYF
TRBV19	.	TRBJ2-3	.	TGTGCCAGTAGTATCTCGGACAGTTACACAGATACGCAGTATTTT	CASSISDSYTDTQYF
TRBV6-1	TRBD2	TRBJ2-3	.	TGTGCCAGCAGGGTAGCGGGAGGTGGAACAGATACGCAGTATTTT	CASRVAGGGTDTQYF
TRBV9	TRBD1	TRBJ1-2	.	TGTGCCAGCAGCGTATCGGACAGGGTCTTTTATGGCTACACCTTC	CASSVSDRVFYGYTF
TRBV7-2	TRBD1	TRBJ2-7	.	TGTGCCAGCAGCTTAGCGCTCAGGGGGAACCAGTACTTC	CASSLALRGNQYF
TRBV12-5	.	TRBJ2-1	few	TGTGCTAGTGGTTTGACAAGATACAATGAGCAGTTCTTC	CASGLTRYNEQFF
TRBV19	.	TRBJ2-3	.	TGTGCCAGTAGTAGGTTGGCAGGCGCTAGCACAGATACGCAGTATTTT	CASSRLAGASTDTQYF
TRBV7-2	TRBD2	TRBJ2-7	.	TGTGCCAGCAGCCCCGTGACTAGCGCCTACGAGCAGTACTTC	CASSPVTSAYEQYF